The clone carrying this T cell receptor (beta chain) was observed many times. Its antigen is unidentified. This sample was included in a study of CD8 T cells in ankylosing spondylitis. Quantitative 5'-RACE was performed with molecular barcodes, and it yielded the TCR beta libraries. TCRdb called the 5' RACE reads again in MiXCR, with one record for every CDR3 protein. The sample has approximately 260,000 distinct CDR3 sequences, roughly 8.6% seen once; the top ten hold 6.5% to 7%. Study-level findings and limits: Typical of ankylosing spondylitis blood, it appeared, was a TCR beta motif of under 10 highly homologous variants. Reportedly, disease-linked clones are significantly enriched in ankylosing spondylitis patients' matched synovial fluid.

V gave up 0 bases and J gave up 2 bases, with 8 bases separating them. The length of the CDR3 is 14 residues. Germline V CDR1 and CDR2: ENHRY, SYGVKD. Sequencing was performed on blood, either unsorted or a sorted T cell fraction (not recorded which). The chain couples TRBV10-3 to TRBJ2-7, with D maybe TRBD2 (6 bases). This TCR was recovered from a male donor with ankylosing spondylitis or in good health (not recorded which). CDR3 DNA: TGTGCCATCAGTGAGTCTAGCGGTACCTACGAGCAGTACTTC. Translating gives CAISESSGTYEQYF.